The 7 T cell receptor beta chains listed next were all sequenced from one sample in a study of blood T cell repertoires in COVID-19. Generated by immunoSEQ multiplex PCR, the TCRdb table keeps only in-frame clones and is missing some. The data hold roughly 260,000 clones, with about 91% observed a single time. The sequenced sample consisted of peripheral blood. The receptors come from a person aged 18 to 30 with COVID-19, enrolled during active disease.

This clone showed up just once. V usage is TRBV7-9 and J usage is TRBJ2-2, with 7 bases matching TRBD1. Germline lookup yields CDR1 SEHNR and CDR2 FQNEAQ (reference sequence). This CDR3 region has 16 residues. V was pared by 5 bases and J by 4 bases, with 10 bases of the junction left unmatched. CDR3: CASSRSVTGATGELFF. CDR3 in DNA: TGTGCCAGCAGCCGTAGCGTTACAGGGGCCACCGGGGAGCTGTTTTTT.

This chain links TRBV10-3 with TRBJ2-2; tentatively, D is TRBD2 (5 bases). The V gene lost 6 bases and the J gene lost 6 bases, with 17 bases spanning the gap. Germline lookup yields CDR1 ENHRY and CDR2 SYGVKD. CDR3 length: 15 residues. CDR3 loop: CAIRGSTQRSGELFF. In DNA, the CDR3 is TGTGCCATCAGAGGGAGTACGCAAAGGTCCGGGGAGCTGTTTTTT.

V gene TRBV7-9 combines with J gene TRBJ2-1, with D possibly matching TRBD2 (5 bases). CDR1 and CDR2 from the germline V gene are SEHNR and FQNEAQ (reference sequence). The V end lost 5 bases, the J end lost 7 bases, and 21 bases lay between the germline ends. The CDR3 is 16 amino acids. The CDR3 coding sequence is TGTGCCAGCAGCCCAGTAGAAGGAGGCTTTCGAAATGAGCAGTTCTTC. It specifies CASSPVEGGFRNEQFF.

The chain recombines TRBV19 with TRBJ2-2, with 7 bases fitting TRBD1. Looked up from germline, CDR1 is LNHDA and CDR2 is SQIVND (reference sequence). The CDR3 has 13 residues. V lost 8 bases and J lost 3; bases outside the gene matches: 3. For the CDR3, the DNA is TGTGCCAGTGGGACAGCGCACACCGGGGAGCTGTTTTTT. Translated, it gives CASGTAHTGELFF.

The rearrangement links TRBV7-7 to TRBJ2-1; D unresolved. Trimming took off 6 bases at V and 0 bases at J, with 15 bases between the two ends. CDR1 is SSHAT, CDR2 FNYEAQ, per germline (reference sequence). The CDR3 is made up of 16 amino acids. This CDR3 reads CASSQILSFSYNEQFF. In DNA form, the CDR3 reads TGTGCCAGCAGTCAAATCCTATCCTTCTCCTACAATGAGCAGTTCTTC.

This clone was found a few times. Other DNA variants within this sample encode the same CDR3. CDR3 loop: CASSYSELNTEAFF. Here the CDR3 DNA reads TGTGCCAGCAGTTACTCAGAGTTGAACACTGAAGCTTTCTTT. The chain links TRBV6-6 to TRBJ1-1; D call uncertain. The CDR3 has 14 amino acids. CDR1 is MNHNY and CDR2 is SVGAGI in the germline V gene (reference sequence). The V end lost 0 bases, the J end lost 0 bases, and 5 bases lay between the germline ends.

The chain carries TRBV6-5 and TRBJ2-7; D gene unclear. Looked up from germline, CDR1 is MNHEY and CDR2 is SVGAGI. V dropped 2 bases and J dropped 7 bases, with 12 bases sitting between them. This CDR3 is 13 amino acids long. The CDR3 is CASSYGRVREQYF. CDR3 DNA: TGTGCCAGCAGTTACGGTCGAGTGCGGGAGCAGTACTTC.